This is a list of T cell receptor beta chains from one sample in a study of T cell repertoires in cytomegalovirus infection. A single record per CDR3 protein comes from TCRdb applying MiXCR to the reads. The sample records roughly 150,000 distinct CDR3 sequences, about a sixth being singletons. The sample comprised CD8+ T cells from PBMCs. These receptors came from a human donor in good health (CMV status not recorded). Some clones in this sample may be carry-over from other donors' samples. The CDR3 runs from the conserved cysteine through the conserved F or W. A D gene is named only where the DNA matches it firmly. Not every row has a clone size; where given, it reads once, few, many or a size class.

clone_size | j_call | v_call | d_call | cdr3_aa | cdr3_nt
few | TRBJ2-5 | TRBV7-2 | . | CASSLVGGNQETQYF | TGTGCCAGCAGCTTAGTGGGCGGGAACCAAGAGACCCAGTACTTC
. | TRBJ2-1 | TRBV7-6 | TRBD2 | CASSLIGTGGNEQFF | TGTGCCAGCAGCTTAATCGGGACGGGAGGGAATGAGCAGTTCTTC
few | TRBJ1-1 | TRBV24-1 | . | CATSDLRAVNTEAFF | TGTGCCACCAGTGATTTGAGGGCGGTGAACACTGAAGCTTTCTTT
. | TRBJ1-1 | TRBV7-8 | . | CASSFYPSGRDTEAFF | TGTGCCAGCAGCTTCTATCCCAGTGGGCGAGACACTGAAGCTTTCTTT
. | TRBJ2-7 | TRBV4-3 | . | CASSQDAQFGLYEQYF | TGCGCCAGCAGCCAAGACGCACAGTTCGGACTCTACGAGCAGTACTTC
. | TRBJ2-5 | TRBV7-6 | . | CASSLSRRGETQYF | TGTGCCAGCAGCTTATCGAGAAGGGGAGAGACCCAGTACTTC
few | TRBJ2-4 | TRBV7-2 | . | CASSLPPSIGLAKNIQYF | TGTGCCAGCAGCTTACCCCCCTCGATAGGCCTAGCCAAAAACATTCAGTACTTC
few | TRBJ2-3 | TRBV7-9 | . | CASRDFTDTQYF | TGTGCCAGCAGGGACTTCACAGATACGCAGTATTTT
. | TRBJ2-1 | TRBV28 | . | CASSFERFGSYNEQFF | TGTGCCAGCAGTTTCGAGCGGTTCGGCTCCTACAATGAGCAGTTCTTC
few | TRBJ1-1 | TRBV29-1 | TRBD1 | CSVIEGQANTEAFF | TGCAGCGTGATTGAGGGACAGGCGAACACTGAAGCTTTCTTT
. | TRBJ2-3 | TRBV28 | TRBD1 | CASRHLLTGGLTDTQYF | TGTGCCAGCAGGCACCTCCTGACAGGGGGCCTGACAGATACGCAGTATTTT
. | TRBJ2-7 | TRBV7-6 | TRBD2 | CASSSSGNGYEQYF | TGTGCCAGCAGCTCCAGCGGGAATGGTTACGAGCAGTACTTC
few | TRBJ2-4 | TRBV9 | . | CASSPGSAKNIQYF | TGTGCCAGCAGCCCCGGGAGTGCCAAAAACATTCAGTACTTC
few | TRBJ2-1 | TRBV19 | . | CASSSDGLNEQFF | TGTGCCAGTAGTAGCGACGGGCTCAATGAGCAGTTCTTC
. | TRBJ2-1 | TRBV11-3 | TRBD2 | CASSPLGTSYNEQFF | TGTGCCAGCAGCCCCCTCGGGACTAGCTACAATGAGCAGTTCTTC
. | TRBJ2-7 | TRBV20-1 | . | CSAYEVHLGIYEQYF | TGCAGTGCTTACGAGGTCCACCTGGGTATCTACGAGCAGTACTTC
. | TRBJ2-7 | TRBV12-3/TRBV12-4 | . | CANESSYEQYF | TGTGCCAACGAGTCGTCCTACGAGCAGTACTTC
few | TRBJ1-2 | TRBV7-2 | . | CASTPALRVENGYTF | TGTGCCAGCACCCCGGCCCTCAGGGTAGAAAATGGCTACACCTTC
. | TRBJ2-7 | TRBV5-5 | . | CASSDHGSYEQYF | TGTGCCAGCAGCGACCATGGCTCCTACGAGCAGTACTTC
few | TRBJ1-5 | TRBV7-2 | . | CASSLRDYSNQPQHF | TGTGCCAGCAGCTTGAGGGATTATAGCAATCAGCCCCAGCATTTT
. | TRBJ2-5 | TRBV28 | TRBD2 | CASRQTGGAGETQYF | TGTGCCAGCAGACAGACCGGGGGGGCCGGGGAGACCCAGTACTTC
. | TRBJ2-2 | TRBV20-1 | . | CSAPSTVHTGELFF | TGCAGTGCCCCATCAACAGTCCATACCGGGGAGCTGTTTTTT
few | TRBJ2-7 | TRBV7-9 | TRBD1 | CASSPRDRNYEQYF | TGTGCCAGCAGCCCCCGGGACAGGAACTACGAGCAGTACTTC
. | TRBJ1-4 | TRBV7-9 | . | CASSPGTSATNEKLFF | TGTGCCAGCAGCCCGGGAACCTCCGCAACTAATGAAAAACTGTTTTTT
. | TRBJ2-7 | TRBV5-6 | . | CASEAAYEQYF | TGTGCCAGCGAGGCAGCCTACGAGCAGTACTTC
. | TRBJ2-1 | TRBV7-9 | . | CASSAARQDNEQFF | TGTGCCAGCAGCGCAGCCCGACAGGACAATGAGCAGTTCTTC
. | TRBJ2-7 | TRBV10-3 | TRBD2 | CAISEGGGDEQYF | TGTGCCATCAGTGAAGGCGGGGGGGACGAGCAGTACTTC
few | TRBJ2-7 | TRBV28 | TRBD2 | CASSWGLAGGPYEQYF | TGTGCCAGCAGTTGGGGACTAGCGGGAGGGCCCTACGAGCAGTACTTC
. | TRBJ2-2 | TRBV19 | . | CASWGRGSGGELFF | TGTGCCAGTTGGGGTCGGGGGTCCGGCGGGGAGCTGTTTTTT
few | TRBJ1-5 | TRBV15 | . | CATSRGSGQPQHF | TGTGCCACCAGCAGAGGGTCCGGTCAGCCCCAGCATTTT
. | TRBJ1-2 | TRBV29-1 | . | CSVESSYGYTF | TGCAGCGTTGAAAGTAGCTATGGCTACACCTTC
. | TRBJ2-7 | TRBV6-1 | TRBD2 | CASSESAGLAIYEQYF | TGTGCCAGCAGTGAATCGGCGGGACTAGCAATCTACGAGCAGTACTTC
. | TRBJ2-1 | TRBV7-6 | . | CASSPGPDSYNEQFF | TGTGCCAGCAGCCCCGGTCCCGACTCCTACAATGAGCAGTTCTTC